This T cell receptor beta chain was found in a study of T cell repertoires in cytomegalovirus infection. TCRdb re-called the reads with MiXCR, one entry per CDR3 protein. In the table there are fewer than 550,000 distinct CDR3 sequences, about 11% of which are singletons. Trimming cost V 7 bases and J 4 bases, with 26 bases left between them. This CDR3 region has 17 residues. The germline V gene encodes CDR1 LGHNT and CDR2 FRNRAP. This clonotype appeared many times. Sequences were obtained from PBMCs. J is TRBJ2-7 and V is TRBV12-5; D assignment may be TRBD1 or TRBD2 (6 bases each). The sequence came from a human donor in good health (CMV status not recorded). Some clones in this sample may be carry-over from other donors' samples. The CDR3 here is CASAGGRGNPPQYEQYF. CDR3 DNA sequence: TGTGCTAGTGCCGGGGGCAGGGGAAATCCTCCCCAATACGAGCAGTACTTC. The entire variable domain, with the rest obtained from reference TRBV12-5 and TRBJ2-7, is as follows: DARVTQTPRHKVTEMGQEVTMRCQPILGHNTVFWYRQTMMQGLELLAYFRNRAPLDDSGMPKDRFSAEMPDATLATLKIQPSEPRDSAVYFCASAGGRGNPPQYEQYFGPGTRLTVT.